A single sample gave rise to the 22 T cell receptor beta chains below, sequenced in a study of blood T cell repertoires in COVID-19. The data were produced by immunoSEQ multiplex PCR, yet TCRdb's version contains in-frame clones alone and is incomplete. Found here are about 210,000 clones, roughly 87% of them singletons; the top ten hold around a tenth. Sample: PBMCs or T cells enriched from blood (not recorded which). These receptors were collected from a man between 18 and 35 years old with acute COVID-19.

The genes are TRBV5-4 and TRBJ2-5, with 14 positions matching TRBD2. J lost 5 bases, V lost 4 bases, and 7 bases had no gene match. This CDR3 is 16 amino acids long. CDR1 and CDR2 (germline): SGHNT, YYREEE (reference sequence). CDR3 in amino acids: CASSVGTSGSLETQYF. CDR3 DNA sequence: TGTGCCAGCAGCGTCGGGACTAGCGGGAGTTTGGAGACCCAGTACTTC.

The CDR3 loop reads CASSLGGDTEAFF. CDR3 sequence (DNA): TGTGCCAGCAGTTTAGGAGGGGACACTGAAGCTTTCTTT. The V call is TRBV28, the J call TRBJ1-1, with D maybe TRBD1 (5 bases). The CDR3 is 13 amino acids. Trimming stripped 2 bases from V and 3 bases from J, with 7 bases between. In germline, CDR1 is MDHEN, CDR2 SYDVKM.

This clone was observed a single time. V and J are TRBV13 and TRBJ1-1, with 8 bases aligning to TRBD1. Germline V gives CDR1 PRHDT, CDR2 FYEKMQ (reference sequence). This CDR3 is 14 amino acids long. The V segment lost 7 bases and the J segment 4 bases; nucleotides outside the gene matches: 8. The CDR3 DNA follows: TGTGCCAGCACCCGACAGGGGAGAGGCACTGAAGCTTTCTTT. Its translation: CASTRQGRGTEAFF. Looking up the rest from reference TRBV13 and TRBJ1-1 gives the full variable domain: AAGVIQSPRHLIKEKRETATLKCYPIPRHDTVYWYQQGPGQDPQFLISFYEKMQSDKGSIPDRFSAQQFSDYHSELNMSSLELGDSALYFCASTRQGRGTEAFFGQGTRLTVV.

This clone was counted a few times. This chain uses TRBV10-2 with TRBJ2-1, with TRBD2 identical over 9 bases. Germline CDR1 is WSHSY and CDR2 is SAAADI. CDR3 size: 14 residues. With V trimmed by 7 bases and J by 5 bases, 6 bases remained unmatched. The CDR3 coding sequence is TGCGCCAGCAACAGGACTAGCGTACACAATGAGCAGTTCTTC. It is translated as CASNRTSVHNEQFF.

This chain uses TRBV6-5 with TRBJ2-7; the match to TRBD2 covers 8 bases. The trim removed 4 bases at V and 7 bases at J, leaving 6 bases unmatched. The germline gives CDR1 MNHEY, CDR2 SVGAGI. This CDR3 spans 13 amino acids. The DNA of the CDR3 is TGTGCCAGCAGTTTAGCGGGATCTCCGGAGCAGTACTTC. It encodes CASSLAGSPEQYF.

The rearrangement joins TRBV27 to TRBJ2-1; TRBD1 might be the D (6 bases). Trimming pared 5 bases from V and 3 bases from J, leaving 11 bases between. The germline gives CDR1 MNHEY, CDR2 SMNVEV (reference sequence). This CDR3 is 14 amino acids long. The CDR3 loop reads CASSTETGYNEQFF. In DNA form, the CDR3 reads TGTGCCAGCAGTACCGAGACAGGCTACAATGAGCAGTTCTTC.

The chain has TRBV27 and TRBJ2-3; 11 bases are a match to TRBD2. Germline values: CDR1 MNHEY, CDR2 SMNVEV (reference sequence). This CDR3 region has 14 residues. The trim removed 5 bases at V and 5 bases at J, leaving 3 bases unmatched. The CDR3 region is CASSPGLAVDTQYF. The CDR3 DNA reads TGTGCCAGCAGTCCGGGACTAGCGGTAGATACGCAGTATTTT.

CDR3 bases: TGTGCCAGCAGCGCACAGGGGGGCGATAATTCACCCCTCCACTTT. This encodes CASSAQGGDNSPLHF. This chain joins TRBV11-2 and TRBJ1-6; TRBD1 matches 8 bases. V shed 5 bases and J 5 bases; nucleotides not matched to a gene: 5. Germline CDR1 and CDR2: SGHAT and FQNNGV. CDR3 length: 15 amino acids. Filled out from reference TRBV11-2 and TRBJ1-6, the complete variable domain reads EAGVAQSPRYKIIEKRQSVAFWCNPISGHATLYWYQQILGQGPKLLIQFQNNGVVDDSQLPKDRFSAERLKGVDSTLKIQPAKLEDSAVYLCASSAQGGDNSPLHFGNGTRLTVT.

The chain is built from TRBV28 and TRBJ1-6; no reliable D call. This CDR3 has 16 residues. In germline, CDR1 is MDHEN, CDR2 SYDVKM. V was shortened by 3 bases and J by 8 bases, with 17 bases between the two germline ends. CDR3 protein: CASSFGRHEIYSPLHF. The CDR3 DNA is TGTGCCAGCAGTTTTGGGAGGCACGAGATATATTCACCCCTCCACTTT.

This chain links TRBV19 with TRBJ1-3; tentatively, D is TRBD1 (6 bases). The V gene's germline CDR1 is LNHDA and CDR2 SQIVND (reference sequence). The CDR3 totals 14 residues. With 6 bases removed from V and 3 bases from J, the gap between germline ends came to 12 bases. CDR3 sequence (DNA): TGTGCCAGTAGCACAGGGACGGGTGGAAACACCATATATTTT. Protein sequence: CASSTGTGGNTIYF. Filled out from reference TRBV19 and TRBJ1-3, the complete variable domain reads DGGITQSPKYLFRKEGQNVTLSCEQNLNHDAMYWYRQDPGQGLRLIYYSQIVNDFQKGDIAEGYSVSREKKESFPLTVTSAQKNPTAFYLCASSTGTGGNTIYFGEGSWLTVV.

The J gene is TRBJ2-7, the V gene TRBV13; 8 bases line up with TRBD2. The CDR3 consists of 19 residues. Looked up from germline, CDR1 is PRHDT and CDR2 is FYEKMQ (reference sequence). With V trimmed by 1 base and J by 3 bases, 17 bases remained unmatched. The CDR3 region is CASSLDLGLIAGSVYEQYF. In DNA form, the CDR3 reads TGTGCCAGCAGCTTAGACTTAGGGCTTATAGCGGGATCGGTCTACGAGCAGTACTTC. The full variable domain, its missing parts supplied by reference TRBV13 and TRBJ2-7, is AAGVIQSPRHLIKEKRETATLKCYPIPRHDTVYWYQQGPGQDPQFLISFYEKMQSDKGSIPDRFSAQQFSDYHSELNMSSLELGDSALYFCASSLDLGLIAGSVYEQYFGPGTRLTVT.

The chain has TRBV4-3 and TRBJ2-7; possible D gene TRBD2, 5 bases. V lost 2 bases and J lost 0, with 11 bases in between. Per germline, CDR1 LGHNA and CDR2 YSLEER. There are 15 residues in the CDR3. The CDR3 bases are TGCGCCAGCAGCCAATTGCGTGGGAGCTCCTACGAGCAGTACTTC. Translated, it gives CASSQLRGSSYEQYF.

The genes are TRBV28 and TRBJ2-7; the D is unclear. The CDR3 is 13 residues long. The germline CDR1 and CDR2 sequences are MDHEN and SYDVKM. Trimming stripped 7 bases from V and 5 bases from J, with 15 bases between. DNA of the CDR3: TGTGCCAGCACCCTACCCGGAGTGCACGAGCAGTACTTC. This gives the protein CASTLPGVHEQYF.

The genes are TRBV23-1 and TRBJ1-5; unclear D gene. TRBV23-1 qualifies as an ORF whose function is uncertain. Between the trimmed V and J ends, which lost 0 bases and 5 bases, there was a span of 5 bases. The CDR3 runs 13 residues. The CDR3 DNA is TGCGCCAGCAGTCAATCATCGGATCAGCCCCAGCATTTT. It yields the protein CASSQSSDQPQHF.

The DNA for the CDR3 is TGTGTATTCAGCGTTGAGCACATGAACACTGAAGCTTTCTTT. Protein product: CVFSVEHMNTEAFF. This chain joins TRBV30 and TRBJ1-1; D uncertain. The CDR3 length is 14 residues. Germline CDR1 and CDR2: GTSNPN and SVGIG (reference sequence). Full variable domain (remainder filled in from reference TRBV30 and TRBJ1-1): SQTIHQWPATLVQPVGSPLSLECTVEGTSNPNLYWYRQAAGRGLQLLFYSVGIGQISSEVPQNLSASRPQDRQFILSSKKLLLSDSGFYLCVFSVEHMNTEAFFGQGTRLTVV.

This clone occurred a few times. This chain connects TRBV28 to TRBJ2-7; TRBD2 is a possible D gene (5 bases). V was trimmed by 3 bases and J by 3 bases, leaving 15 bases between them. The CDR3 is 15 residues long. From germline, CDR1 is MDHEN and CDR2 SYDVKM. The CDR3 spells CASSFVEVPVYEQYF. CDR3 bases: TGTGCCAGCAGTTTTGTGGAGGTCCCTGTCTACGAGCAGTACTTC.

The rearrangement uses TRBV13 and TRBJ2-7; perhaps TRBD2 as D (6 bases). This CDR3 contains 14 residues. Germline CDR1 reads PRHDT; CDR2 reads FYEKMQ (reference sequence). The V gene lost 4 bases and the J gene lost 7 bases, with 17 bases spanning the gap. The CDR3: CASSSNRELGEQYF. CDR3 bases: TGTGCCAGCAGCTCAAACCGGGAGCTCGGAGAGCAGTACTTC.

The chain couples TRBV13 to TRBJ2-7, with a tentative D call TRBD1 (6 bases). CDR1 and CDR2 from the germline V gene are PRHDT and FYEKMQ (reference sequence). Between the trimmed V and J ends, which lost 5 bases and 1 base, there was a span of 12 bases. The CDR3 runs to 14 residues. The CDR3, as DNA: TGTGCCAGCAGCCCTAGGGGGATTTCCTACGAGCAGTACTTC. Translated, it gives CASSPRGISYEQYF.

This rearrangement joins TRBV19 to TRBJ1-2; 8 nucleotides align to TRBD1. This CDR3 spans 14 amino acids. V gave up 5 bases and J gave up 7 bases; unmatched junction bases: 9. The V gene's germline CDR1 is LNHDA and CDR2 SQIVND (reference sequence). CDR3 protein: CASSASTGQGGYTF. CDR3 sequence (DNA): TGTGCCAGTAGTGCCTCCACCGGACAGGGTGGCTACACCTTC.

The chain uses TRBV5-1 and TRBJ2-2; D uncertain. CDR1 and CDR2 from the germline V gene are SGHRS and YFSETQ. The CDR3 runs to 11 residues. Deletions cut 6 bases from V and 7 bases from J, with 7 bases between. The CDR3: CASTVDGELFF. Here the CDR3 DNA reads TGCGCCAGCACGGTTGACGGGGAGCTGTTTTTT.

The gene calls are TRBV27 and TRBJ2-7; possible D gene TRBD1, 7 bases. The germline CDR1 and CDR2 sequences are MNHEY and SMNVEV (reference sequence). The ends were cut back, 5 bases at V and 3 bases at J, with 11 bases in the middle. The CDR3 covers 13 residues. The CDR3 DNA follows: TGTGCCAGCAGTCCAGGGGGAGGCTACGAGCAGTACTTC. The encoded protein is CASSPGGGYEQYF.

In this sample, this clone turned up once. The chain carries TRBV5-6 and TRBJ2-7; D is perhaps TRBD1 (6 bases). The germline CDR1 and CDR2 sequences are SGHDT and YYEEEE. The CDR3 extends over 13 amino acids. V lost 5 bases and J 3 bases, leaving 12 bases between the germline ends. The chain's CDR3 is CASSLYRVYEQYF. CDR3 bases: TGTGCCAGCAGTCTTTACAGGGTCTACGAGCAGTACTTC.